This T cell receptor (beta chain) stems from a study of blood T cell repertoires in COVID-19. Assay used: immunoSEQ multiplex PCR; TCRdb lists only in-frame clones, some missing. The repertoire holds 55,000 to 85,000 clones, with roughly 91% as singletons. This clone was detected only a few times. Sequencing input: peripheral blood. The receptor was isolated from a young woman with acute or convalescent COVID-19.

The CDR3 sequence: CASSRAAQETQYF. The CDR3 DNA is TGTGCCAGCTCACGAGCGGCACAAGAGACCCAGTACTTC. The chain carries TRBV18 and TRBJ2-5, with D maybe TRBD2 (5 bases). The germline V gene has CDR1 KGHSH and CDR2 LQKENI. CDR3 length: 13 residues. Trimming took 4 bases from V and 2 from J, leaving 8 bases between them.